The 3 T cell receptor beta chains presented below share a single source sample, sequenced in a study of long-term antiretroviral therapy in people with HIV (dated by TCRdb to 2021 to 2024). The immunoSEQ hsTCRB v3.0 assay was used at survey level resolution to sequence the TRB variable region. The table comes from immuneACCESS by way of TCRdb, which keeps in-frame sequences with V and J called. Part of the clones is missing from these tables; in studies checked, under half for an unresolved V gene and the rest for unknown reasons. This sample is represented by around 25,000 clones; over 70% of them were singletons. The ten largest clonotypes hold under 6% of the sample. The specimen comprised unsorted PBMCs, sampled 3 years after starting antiretroviral therapy. The receptor source for this set is a man aged 18 to 35 with HIV.

The chain has TRBV5-6 and TRBJ2-7; TRBD2 might be the D (5 bases). Per the germline V gene, CDR1 is SGHDT and CDR2 is YYEEEE. V was trimmed by 1 base and J by 0 bases, leaving 8 bases between them. The CDR3 contains 14 residues. The CDR3 DNA is TGTGCCAGCAGCTTGAGTGGGAGCTCCTACGAGCAGTACTTC. It yields the protein CASSLSGSSYEQYF.

The V gene is TRBV2, the J gene TRBJ2-5; perhaps TRBD1 as D (5 bases). Germline V gene data show CDR1 as SNHLY and CDR2 as FYNNEI. Deletions cut 5 bases from V and 2 bases from J, with 15 bases between. This CDR3 is built from 15 residues. The CDR3 sequence is CASSRGQSGQETQYF. CDR3 coding DNA: TGTGCCAGCAGTAGGGGCCAGTCAGGACAAGAGACCCAGTACTTC.

J is TRBJ2-7 and V is TRBV5-1, with 12 nucleotides matching TRBD1. The CDR3 has 17 amino acids. From germline, CDR1 is SGHRS and CDR2 YFSETQ. The V gene end was trimmed by 2 bases and the J gene end by 1 base; junction bases not matched to a gene: 7. CDR3 nucleotides: TGCGCCAGCAGCTTACCTCGGGGACAGGGGGCTTCCTACGAGCAGTACTTC. Amino acids: CASSLPRGQGASYEQYF.